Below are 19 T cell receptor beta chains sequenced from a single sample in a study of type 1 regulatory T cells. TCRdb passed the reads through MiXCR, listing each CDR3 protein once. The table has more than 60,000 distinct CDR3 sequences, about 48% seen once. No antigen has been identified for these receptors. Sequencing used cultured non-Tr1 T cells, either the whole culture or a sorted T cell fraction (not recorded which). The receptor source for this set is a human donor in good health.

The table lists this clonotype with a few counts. CDR3 DNA sequence: TGTGCCAGCTCACCACCGGCGGGGGGCACAGATACGCAGTATTTT. Protein: CASSPPAGGTDTQYF. The chain links TRBV18 to TRBJ2-3; 7 nucleotides agree with TRBD2. Germline loops: CDR1 KGHSH, CDR2 LQKENI. V shed 0 bases, J shed 1 base, and the junction held 1 base outside the gene matches. This CDR3 spans 15 amino acids. The full variable domain, with the rest looked up from reference TRBV18 and TRBJ2-3, is NAGVMQNPRHLVRRRGQEARLRCSPMKGHSHVYWYRQLPEEGLKFMVYLQKENIIDESGMPKERFSAEFPKEGPSILRIQQVVRGDSAAYFCASSPPAGGTDTQYFGPGTRLTVL.

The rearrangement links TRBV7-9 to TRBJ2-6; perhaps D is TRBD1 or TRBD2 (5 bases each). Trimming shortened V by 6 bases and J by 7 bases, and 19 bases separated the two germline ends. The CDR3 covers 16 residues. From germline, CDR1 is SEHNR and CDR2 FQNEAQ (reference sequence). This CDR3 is CASRDGARGAANVLTF. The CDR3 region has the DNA TGTGCCAGCAGAGACGGGGCCCGGGGTGCCGCCAACGTCCTGACTTTC.

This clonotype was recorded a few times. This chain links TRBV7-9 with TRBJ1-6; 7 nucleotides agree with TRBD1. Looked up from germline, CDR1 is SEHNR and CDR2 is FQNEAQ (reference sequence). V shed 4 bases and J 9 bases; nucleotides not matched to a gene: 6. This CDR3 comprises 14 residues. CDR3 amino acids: CASSSTGVTSPLHF. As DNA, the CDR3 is TGTGCCAGCAGCTCAACAGGGGTGACTTCACCCCTCCACTTT.

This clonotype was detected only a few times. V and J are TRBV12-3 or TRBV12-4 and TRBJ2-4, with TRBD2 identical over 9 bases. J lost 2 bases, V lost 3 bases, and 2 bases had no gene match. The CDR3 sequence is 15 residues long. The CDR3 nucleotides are TGTGCCAGCAGTTTCCTAGCGGGGCCCAAAAACATTCAGTACTTC. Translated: CASSFLAGPKNIQYF.

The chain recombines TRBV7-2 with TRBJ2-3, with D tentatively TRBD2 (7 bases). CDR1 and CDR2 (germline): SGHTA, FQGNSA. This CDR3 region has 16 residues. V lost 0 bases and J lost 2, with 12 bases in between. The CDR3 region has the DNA TGTGCCAGCAGCTTAGCGGGGCGGGGGCCCACAGATACGCAGTATTTT. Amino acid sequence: CASSLAGRGPTDTQYF.

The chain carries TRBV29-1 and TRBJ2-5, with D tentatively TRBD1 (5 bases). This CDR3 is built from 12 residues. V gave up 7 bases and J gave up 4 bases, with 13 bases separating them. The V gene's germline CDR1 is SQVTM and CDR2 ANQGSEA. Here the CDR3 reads CSAQTAGETQYF. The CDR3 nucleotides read TGCAGCGCCCAGACAGCCGGAGAGACCCAGTACTTC.

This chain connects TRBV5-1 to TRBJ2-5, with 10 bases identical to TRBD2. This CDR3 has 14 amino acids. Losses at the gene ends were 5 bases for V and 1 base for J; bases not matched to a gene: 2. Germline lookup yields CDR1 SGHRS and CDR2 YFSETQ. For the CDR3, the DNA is TGCGCCAGCAGTAGCGGGGGGTTCCAAGAGACCCAGTACTTC. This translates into CASSSGGFQETQYF.

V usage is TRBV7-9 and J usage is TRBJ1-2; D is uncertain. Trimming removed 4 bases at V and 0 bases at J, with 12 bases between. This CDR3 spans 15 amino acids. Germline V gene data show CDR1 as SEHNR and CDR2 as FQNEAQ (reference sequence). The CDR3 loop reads CASSSGASANYGYTF. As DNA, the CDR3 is TGTGCCAGCAGCTCCGGTGCCTCAGCTAACTATGGCTACACCTTC.

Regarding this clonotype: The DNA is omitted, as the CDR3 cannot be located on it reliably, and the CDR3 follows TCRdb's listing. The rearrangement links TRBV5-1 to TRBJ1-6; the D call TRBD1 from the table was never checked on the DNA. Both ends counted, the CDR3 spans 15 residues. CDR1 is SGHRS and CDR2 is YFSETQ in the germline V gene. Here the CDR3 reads CASSSSTGGGSPLHF.

CDR3 loop: CATPNKKGETQYF. The DNA for the CDR3 is TGTGCCACCCCCAACAAGAAAGGGGAGACCCAGTACTTC. V usage is TRBV10-3 and J usage is TRBJ2-5; D remains unclear. V gave up 10 bases and J gave up 5 bases, with 17 bases separating them. Germline-derived CDR1 and CDR2 are ENHRY and SYGVKD. The CDR3 length is 13 residues.

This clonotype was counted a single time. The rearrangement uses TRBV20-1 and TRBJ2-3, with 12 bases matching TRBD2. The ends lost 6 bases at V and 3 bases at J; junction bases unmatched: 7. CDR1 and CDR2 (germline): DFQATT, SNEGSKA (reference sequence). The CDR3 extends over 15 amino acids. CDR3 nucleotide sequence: TGCAGTGCGGCCTCTAGCGGGGGGGCTACAGATACGCAGTATTTT. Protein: CSAASSGGATDTQYF.

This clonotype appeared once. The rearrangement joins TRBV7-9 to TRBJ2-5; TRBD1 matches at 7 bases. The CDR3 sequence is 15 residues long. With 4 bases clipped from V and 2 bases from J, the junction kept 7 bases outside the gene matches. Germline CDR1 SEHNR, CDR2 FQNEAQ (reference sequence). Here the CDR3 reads CASSSRRDRQETQYF. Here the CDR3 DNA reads TGTGCCAGCAGCTCCCGCCGGGACAGACAAGAGACCCAGTACTTC. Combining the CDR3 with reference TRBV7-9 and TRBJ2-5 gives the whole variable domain DTGVSQNPRHKITKRGQNVTFRCDPISEHNRLYWYRQTLGQGPEFLTYFQNEAQLEKSRLLSDRFSAERPKGSFSTLEIQRTEQGDSAMYLCASSSRRDRQETQYFGPGTRLLVL.

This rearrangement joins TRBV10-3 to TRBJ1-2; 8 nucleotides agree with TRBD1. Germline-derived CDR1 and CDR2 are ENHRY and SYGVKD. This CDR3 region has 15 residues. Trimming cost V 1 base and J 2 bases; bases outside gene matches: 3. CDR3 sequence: CAISEFGQGNYGYTF. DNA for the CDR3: TGTGCCATCAGTGAGTTCGGACAGGGAAACTATGGCTACACCTTC.

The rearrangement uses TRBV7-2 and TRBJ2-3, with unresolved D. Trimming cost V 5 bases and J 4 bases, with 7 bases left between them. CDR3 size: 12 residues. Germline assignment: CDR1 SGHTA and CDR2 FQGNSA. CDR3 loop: CASSPRSDTQYF. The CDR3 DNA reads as TGTGCCAGCAGCCCGAGGTCAGATACGCAGTATTTT. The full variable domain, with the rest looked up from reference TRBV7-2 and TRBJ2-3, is GAGVSQSPSNKVTEKGKDVELRCDPISGHTALYWYRQSLGQGLEFLIYFQGNSAPDKSGLPSDRFSAERTGGSVSTLTIQRTQQEDSAVYLCASSPRSDTQYFGPGTRLTVL.

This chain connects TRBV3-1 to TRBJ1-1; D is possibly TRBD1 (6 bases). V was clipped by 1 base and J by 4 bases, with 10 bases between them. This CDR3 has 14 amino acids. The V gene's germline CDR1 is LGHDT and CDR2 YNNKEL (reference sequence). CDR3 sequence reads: CASSQGARGTEAFF. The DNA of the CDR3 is TGTGCCAGCAGCCAAGGGGCCAGGGGCACTGAAGCTTTCTTT.

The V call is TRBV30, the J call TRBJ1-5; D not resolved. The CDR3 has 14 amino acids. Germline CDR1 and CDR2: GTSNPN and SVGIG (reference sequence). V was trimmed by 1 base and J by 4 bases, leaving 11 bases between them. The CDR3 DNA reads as TGTGCCTGGAGTGGAGGTGCAAGGAATCAGCCCCAGCATTTT. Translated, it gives CAWSGGARNQPQHF. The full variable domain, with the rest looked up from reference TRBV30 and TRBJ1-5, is SQTIHQWPATLVQPVGSPLSLECTVEGTSNPNLYWYRQAAGRGLQLLFYSVGIGQISSEVPQNLSASRPQDRQFILSSKKLLLSDSGFYLCAWSGGARNQPQHFGDGTRLSIL.

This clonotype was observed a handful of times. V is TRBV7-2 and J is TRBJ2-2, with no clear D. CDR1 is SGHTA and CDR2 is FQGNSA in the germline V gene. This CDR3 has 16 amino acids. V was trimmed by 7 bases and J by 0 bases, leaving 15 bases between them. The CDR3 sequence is CASTSYINTNTGELFF. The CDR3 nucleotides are TGTGCCAGCACGAGCTACATTAATACGAACACCGGGGAGCTGTTTTTT.

The CDR3 loop reads CASSKLMTSGVRNEQFF. CDR3 nucleotides: TGTGCCAGCTCGAAGCTGATGACTAGCGGGGTACGTAATGAGCAGTTCTTC. This sequence joins TRBV18 and TRBJ2-1; 11 bases map to TRBD2. The germline gives CDR1 KGHSH, CDR2 LQKENI. This CDR3 contains 17 residues. J lost 7 bases, V lost 6 bases, and 14 bases had no gene match.

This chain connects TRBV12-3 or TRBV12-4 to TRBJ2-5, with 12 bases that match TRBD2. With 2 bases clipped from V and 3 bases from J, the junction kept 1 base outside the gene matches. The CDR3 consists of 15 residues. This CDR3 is CASSLTSGGKETQYF. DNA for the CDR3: TGTGCCAGCAGTTTAACTAGCGGGGGGAAAGAGACCCAGTACTTC.